This T cell receptor (beta chain) came from a study of radiation and T cells in renal cell carcinoma. About the research overall: Nephrectomy followed 15 Gy stereotactic body radiation by 4 weeks.

Time point described: blood 2 weeks post-SBRT. Stated treatment: 15 Gy SBRT to primary tumor, nephrectomy 4 weeks later. Serial blood draws occurred at baseline and 2 and 4 weeks post-SBRT. Per the germline V gene, CDR1 is MNHEY and CDR2 is SVGAGI. V was clipped by 0 bases and J by 3 bases, with 12 bases between them. The CDR3 extends over 15 amino acids. The repertoire was sequenced with immunoSEQ multiplex PCR; TCRdb's copy has only in-frame clones and lacks some. The table includes around 130,000 clones, approximately 78% detected once. This sample comprised blood, obtained from a patient whose treatment included radiotherapy and nephrectomy. The sequence came from a woman aged 55 to 70 with renal cell carcinoma. V gene TRBV6-5 combines with J gene TRBJ2-7; D is possibly TRBD2 (6 bases). In nucleotides, the CDR3 is TGTGCCAGCAGTTACTCCCGGGTGGAGGGCTACGAGCAGTACTTC. Its protein is CASSYSRVEGYEQYF.